A single sample gave rise to the 21 T cell receptor beta chains below, sequenced in a study of cytomegalovirus exposure and HLA in healthy donors. Amplification used 60 Vbeta primers and 13 Jbeta primers. The protocol was immunoSEQ multiplex PCR, while the TCRdb copy is restricted to in-frame clones and leaves out a portion. Here the sample spans some 170,000 clones, around 83% being singletons. The material sequenced was PBMCs. The receptors originated from a man between 45 and 60 years old in good health and CMV-seropositive.

The chain carries TRBV6-1 and TRBJ1-1, with TRBD1 matching 7 bases. Germline CDR1 is MNHNS and CDR2 is SASEGT. The CDR3 length is 13 residues. Trimming cost V 6 bases and J 4 bases; bases outside gene matches: 5. As DNA, the CDR3 is TGTGCCAGCAGAGAGACAGGGTTCACTGAAGCTTTCTTT. This sequence encodes CASRETGFTEAFF.

This clone was counted only a few times. This sequence joins TRBV11-2 and TRBJ2-5, with a tentative D call TRBD1 (6 bases). The germline gives CDR1 SGHAT, CDR2 FQNNGV. This CDR3 comprises 14 residues. V lost 5 bases and J 1 base, leaving 11 bases between the germline ends. The CDR3 nucleotides read TGTGCCAGCAGCCAAACAGGGACCCAAGAGACCCAGTACTTC. Its translation: CASSQTGTQETQYF.

The DNA for the CDR3 is TGTGCCAGCAGCTTGACCGGGACAGGGGACGGCTACACCTTC. Translating it yields CASSLTGTGDGYTF. The rearrangement uses TRBV7-3 and TRBJ1-2; TRBD1 matches at 10 bases. This CDR3 contains 14 residues. The germline V gene encodes CDR1 SGHTA and CDR2 FQGTGA. After removal of 3 bases from V and 8 bases from J, the junction contained 6 bases not matched to a gene.

This sequence joins TRBV7-2 and TRBJ2-3; 14 bases map to TRBD2. V dropped 5 bases and J dropped 1; count of bases not matched to a gene: 8. The germline CDR1 and CDR2 sequences are SGHTA and FQGNSA. This CDR3 is built from 18 residues. CDR3 in amino acids: CASSRTSGGHNRTDTQYF. The CDR3 DNA follows: TGTGCCAGCAGCCGGACTAGCGGGGGGCACAATCGCACAGATACGCAGTATTTT.

The chain joins TRBV30 to TRBJ1-5; TRBD1 aligns across 8 bases. V shed 1 base, J shed 2 bases, and the junction held 4 bases outside the gene matches. The length of the CDR3 is 15 residues. Germline V gene sequence: CDR1 GTSNPN, CDR2 SVGIG (reference sequence). The CDR3 bases are TGTGCCTGGAGTGCCGGACAGGGAGGCAATCAGCCCCAGCATTTT. Its protein product is CAWSAGQGGNQPQHF.

The rearrangement links TRBV11-1 to TRBJ1-6; the D gene is possibly TRBD1 (6 bases). Germline CDR1 is SGHAT and CDR2 is FQDESV (reference sequence). There are 14 residues in the CDR3. V lost 6 bases and J 8 bases, leaving 14 bases between the germline ends. CDR3 residues: CASSPWGGDSPLHF. CDR3 DNA sequence: TGTGCCAGCAGTCCCTGGGGGGGCGATTCACCCCTCCACTTT.

V is TRBV5-4 and J is TRBJ2-1, with a tentative D call TRBD2 (6 bases). CDR3 length: 16 amino acids. The germline V and J ends were trimmed by 5 bases and 6 bases, with 21 bases remaining between them. The germline CDR1 and CDR2 sequences are SGHNT and YYREEE (reference sequence). The CDR3 DNA sequence: TGTGCCAGCAGAACCTTGGTATCTAGCGAGCCCAATGAGCAGTTCTTC. Protein product: CASRTLVSSEPNEQFF.

The genes are TRBV6-5 and TRBJ2-7; 10 nucleotides line up with TRBD1. V lost 6 bases and J lost 7; bases outside the gene matches: 6. Per germline, CDR1 MNHEY and CDR2 SVGAGI. There are 13 residues in the CDR3. In DNA form, the CDR3 reads TGTGCCAGCAGGAGACAGGGGGCTCAGGAGCAGTACTTC. Protein: CASRRQGAQEQYF.

This chain joins TRBV6-4 and TRBJ2-3; 7 bases agree with TRBD2. The CDR3 spans 14 residues. Germline V lookup: CDR1 MRHNA, CDR2 SNTAGT. The trim removed 2 bases at V and 2 bases at J, leaving 1 base unmatched. CDR3 bases: TGTGCCAGCAGTGACGGGACTAACACAGATACGCAGTATTTT. This translates into CASSDGTNTDTQYF.

J is TRBJ2-7 and V is TRBV28; D gene unclear. Germline V CDR1 and CDR2: MDHEN, SYDVKM. The V end lost 3 bases, the J end lost 0 bases, and 12 bases lay between the germline ends. The CDR3 has 15 amino acids. CDR3 bases: TGTGCCAGCAGTTTGCATCGCCTGAGCTCCTACGAGCAGTACTTC. This encodes CASSLHRLSSYEQYF.

The genes are TRBV6-5 and TRBJ2-1, with unresolved D. V lost 2 bases and J lost 9, with 5 bases in between. Germline lookup yields CDR1 MNHEY and CDR2 SVGAGI. CDR3 length: 11 residues. The CDR3 nucleotides are TGTGCCAGCAGTTACCCGGGTGAGCAGTTCTTC. Translation gives CASSYPGEQFF.

V usage is TRBV11-2 and J usage is TRBJ2-7; D may be TRBD2 (6 bases). The CDR3 totals 15 residues. CDR1 and CDR2 (germline): SGHAT, FQNNGV. V dropped 4 bases and J dropped 2 bases, with 15 bases sitting between them. The CDR3, as DNA: TGTGCCAGCAGCTCCCTCCGGGACTTAACCTACGAGCAGTACTTC. It yields the protein CASSSLRDLTYEQYF.

The chain carries TRBV6-5 and TRBJ2-1; a possible D gene is TRBD1 (5 bases). The germline V gene encodes CDR1 MNHEY and CDR2 SVGAGI. Trimming took off 2 bases at V and 9 bases at J, with 11 bases between the two ends. There are 13 residues in the CDR3. The DNA of the CDR3 is TGTGCCAGCAGTTACCAGGGTTTTCTTGAGCAGTTCTTC. Translation gives CASSYQGFLEQFF.

The rearrangement links TRBV6-5 to TRBJ2-5, with 7 bases fitting TRBD1. CDR3 size: 14 residues. The germline V gene has CDR1 MNHEY and CDR2 SVGAGI. J was trimmed by 5 bases and V by 7 bases; bases with no gene match: 10. CDR3 amino acids: CASTPDRLGETQYF. CDR3 coding DNA: TGTGCCAGCACACCGGACAGGCTTGGGGAGACCCAGTACTTC.

The V and J genes are TRBV28 and TRBJ2-3, with D hard to call. Germline V gene data show CDR1 as MDHEN and CDR2 as SYDVKM. V was cut by 3 bases and J by 1 base, with 8 bases left in between. The CDR3 totals 14 residues. The CDR3 reads CASSLSVGTDTQYF. As DNA, the CDR3 is TGTGCCAGCAGTTTGAGCGTAGGCACAGATACGCAGTATTTT.

The chain recombines TRBV18 with TRBJ1-1; D unclear. From germline, CDR1 is KGHSH and CDR2 LQKENI. The CDR3 totals 15 residues. V lost 5 bases, J lost 0 bases, and 13 bases lay in between. CDR3 DNA sequence: TGTGCCAGCTCAATTCACCAGGTTTTGAACACTGAAGCTTTCTTT. This encodes CASSIHQVLNTEAFF.

This clone was recorded once. The rearrangement uses TRBV29-1 and TRBJ2-3, with TRBD2 identical over 7 bases. J was trimmed by 2 bases and V by 5 bases; bases with no gene match: 16. This CDR3 spans 17 amino acids. Germline V gives CDR1 SQVTM, CDR2 ANQGSEA. CDR3 DNA sequence: TGCAGCGTTAAGGGAGGGAGGGCCATCGGGATCACAGATACGCAGTATTTT. Translating gives CSVKGGRAIGITDTQYF.

The chain carries TRBV28 and TRBJ2-4; TRBD2 aligns across 10 bases. Trimming cost V 8 bases and J 15 bases; bases outside gene matches: 16. The CDR3 is 14 residues long. The germline CDR1 and CDR2 sequences are MDHEN and SYDVKM. CDR3 coding DNA: TGTGCCAGCGAGTCTAGCGGGGGCTTAGCAGTCGGGTACTTC. Amino acid sequence: CASESSGGLAVGYF.

The chain uses TRBV14 and TRBJ2-5; possible D gene TRBD1, 6 bases. This CDR3 comprises 13 residues. V lost 4 bases to trimming and J lost 4 bases, with 10 bases between them. Germline V gene sequence: CDR1 SGHDN, CDR2 FVKESK. Here the CDR3 reads CASSLPGAETQYF. CDR3 nucleotide sequence: TGTGCCAGCAGCCTCCCAGGGGCAGAGACCCAGTACTTC.

CDR3 sequence: CASSIGEGALNTEAFF. The CDR3 DNA follows: TGTGCCAGTAGTATAGGAGAGGGCGCCTTGAACACTGAAGCTTTCTTT. This chain links TRBV19 with TRBJ1-1; D uncertain. This CDR3 has 16 residues. Germline V CDR1 and CDR2: LNHDA, SQIVND (reference sequence). V dropped 1 base and J dropped 0 bases, with 12 bases sitting between them.

This rearrangement joins TRBV10-3 to TRBJ2-2, with D unclear. Germline assignment: CDR1 ENHRY and CDR2 SYGVKD. The CDR3 loop spans 13 amino acids. The ends were cut back, 3 bases at V and 8 bases at J, with 10 bases in the middle. The CDR3 bases are TGTGCCATCAGTGAACCGGAGTTAGGGGAGCTGTTTTTT. Residues: CAISEPELGELFF.